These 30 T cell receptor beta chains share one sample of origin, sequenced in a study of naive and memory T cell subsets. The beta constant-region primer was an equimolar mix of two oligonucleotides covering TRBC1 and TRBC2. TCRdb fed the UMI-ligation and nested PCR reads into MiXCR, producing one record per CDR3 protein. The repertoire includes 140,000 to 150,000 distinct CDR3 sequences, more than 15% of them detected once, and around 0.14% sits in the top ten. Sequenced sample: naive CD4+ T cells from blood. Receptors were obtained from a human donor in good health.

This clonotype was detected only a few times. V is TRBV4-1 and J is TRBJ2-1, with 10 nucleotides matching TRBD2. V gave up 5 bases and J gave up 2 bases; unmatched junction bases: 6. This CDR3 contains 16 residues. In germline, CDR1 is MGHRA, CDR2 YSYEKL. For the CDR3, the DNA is TGCGCCAGCAGCTCGGGACTAGCGCATACCTACAATGAGCAGTTCTTC. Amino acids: CASSSGLAHTYNEQFF.

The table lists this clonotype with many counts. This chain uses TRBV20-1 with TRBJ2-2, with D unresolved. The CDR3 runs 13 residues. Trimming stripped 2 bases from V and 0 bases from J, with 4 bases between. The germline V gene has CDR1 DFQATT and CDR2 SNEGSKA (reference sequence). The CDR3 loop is CSARHPNTGELFF. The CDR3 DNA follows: TGCAGTGCTAGACACCCGAACACCGGGGAGCTGTTTTTT.

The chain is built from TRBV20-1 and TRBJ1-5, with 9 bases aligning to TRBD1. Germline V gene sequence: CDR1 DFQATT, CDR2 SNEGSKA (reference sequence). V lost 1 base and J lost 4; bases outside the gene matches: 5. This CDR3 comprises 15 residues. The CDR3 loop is CSARATGTGNQPQHF. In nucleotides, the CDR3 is TGCAGTGCTAGAGCAACCGGGACAGGGAATCAGCCCCAGCATTTT.

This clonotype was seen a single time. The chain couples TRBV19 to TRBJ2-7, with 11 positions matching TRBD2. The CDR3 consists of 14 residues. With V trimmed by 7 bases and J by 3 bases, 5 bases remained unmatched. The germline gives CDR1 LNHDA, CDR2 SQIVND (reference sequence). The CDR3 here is CASTGTSGLYEQYF. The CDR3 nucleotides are TGTGCCAGTACCGGGACTAGCGGCCTCTACGAGCAGTACTTC.

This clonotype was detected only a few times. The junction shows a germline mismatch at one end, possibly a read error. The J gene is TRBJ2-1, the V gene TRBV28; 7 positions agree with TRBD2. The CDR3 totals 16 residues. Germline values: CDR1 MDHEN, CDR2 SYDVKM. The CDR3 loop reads CASTPRWGGSGRSSSF. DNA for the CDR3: TGTGCCAGCACCCCCCGTTGGGGCGGGAGTGGGAGGAGCAGTTCTTTT.

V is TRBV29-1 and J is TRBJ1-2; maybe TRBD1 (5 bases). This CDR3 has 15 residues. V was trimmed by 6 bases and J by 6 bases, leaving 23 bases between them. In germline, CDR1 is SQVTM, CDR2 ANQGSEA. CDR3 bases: TGCAGCGTCGATGAAAACCCCCAGGGTCGTCATGGCTACACCTTC. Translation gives CSVDENPQGRHGYTF.

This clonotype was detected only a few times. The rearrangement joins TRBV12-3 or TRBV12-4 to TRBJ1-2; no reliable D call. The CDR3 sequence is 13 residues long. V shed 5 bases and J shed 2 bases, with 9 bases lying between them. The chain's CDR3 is CASSLDGNYGYTF. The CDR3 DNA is TGTGCCAGCAGTCTCGACGGGAACTATGGCTACACCTTC.

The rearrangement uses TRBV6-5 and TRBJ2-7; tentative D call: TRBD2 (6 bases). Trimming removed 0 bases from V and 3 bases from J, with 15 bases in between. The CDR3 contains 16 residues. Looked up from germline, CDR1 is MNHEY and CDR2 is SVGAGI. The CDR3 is CASSYSNSGLFYEQYF. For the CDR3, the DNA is TGTGCCAGCAGTTACTCGAATAGCGGCCTCTTCTACGAGCAGTACTTC.

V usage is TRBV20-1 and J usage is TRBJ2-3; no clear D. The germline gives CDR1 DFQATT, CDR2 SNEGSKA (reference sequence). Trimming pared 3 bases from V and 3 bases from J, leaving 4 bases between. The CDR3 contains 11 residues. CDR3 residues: CSASRTDTQYF. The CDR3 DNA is TGCAGTGCTAGTCGTACAGATACGCAGTATTTT.

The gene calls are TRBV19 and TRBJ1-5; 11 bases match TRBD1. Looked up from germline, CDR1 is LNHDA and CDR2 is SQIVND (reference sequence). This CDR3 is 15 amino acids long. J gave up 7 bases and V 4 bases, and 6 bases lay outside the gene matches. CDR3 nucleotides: TGTGCCAGTAGTACCGGGACAGGGGGAGGACAGCCCCAGCATTTT. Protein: CASSTGTGGGQPQHF.

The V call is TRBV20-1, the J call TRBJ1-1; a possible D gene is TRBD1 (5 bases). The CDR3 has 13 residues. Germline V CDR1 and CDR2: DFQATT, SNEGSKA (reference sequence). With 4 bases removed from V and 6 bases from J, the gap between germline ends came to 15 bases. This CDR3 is CSAMGREMAEAFF. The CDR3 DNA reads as TGCAGTGCTATGGGCAGGGAGATGGCTGAAGCTTTCTTT.

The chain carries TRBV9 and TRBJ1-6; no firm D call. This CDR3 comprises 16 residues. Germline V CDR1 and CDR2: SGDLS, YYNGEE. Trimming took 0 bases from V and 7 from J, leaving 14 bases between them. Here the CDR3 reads CASSVVDTHGNSPLHF. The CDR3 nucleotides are TGTGCCAGCAGCGTAGTAGACACACACGGAAATTCACCCCTCCACTTT.

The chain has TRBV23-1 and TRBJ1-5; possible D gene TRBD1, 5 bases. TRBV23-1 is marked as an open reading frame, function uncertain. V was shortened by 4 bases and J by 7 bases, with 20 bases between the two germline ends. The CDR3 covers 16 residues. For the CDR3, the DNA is TGCGCCAGCAGTCCAGTTTTGGAAGGGGATTTCCAGCCCCAGCATTTT. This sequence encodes CASSPVLEGDFQPQHF.

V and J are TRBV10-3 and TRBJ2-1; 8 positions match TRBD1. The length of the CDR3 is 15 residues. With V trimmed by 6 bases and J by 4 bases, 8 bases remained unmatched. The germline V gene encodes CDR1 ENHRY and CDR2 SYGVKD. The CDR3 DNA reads TGTGCCATCAGGGACGACAGGGGAAAGTACAATGAGCAGTTCTTC. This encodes CAIRDDRGKYNEQFF.

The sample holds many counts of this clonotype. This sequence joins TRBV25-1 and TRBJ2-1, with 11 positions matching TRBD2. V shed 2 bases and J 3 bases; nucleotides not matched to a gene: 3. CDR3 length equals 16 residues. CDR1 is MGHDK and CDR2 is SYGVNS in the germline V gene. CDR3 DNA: TGTGCCAGCAGTGAACGACTAGCGGGGATCTACAATGAGCAGTTCTTC. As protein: CASSERLAGIYNEQFF.

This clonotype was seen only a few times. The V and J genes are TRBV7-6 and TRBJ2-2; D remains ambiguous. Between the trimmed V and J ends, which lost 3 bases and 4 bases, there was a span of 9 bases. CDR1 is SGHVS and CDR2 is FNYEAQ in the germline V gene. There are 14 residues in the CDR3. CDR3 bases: TGTGCCAGCAGCTTCGGGCGGCGCACCGGGGAGCTGTTTTTT. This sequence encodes CASSFGRRTGELFF.

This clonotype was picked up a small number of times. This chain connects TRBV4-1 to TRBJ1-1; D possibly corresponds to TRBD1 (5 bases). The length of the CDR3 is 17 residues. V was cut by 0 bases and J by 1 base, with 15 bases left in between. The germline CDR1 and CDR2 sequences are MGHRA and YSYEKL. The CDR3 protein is CASSQDQIRQQNTEAFF. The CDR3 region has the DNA TGCGCCAGCAGCCAAGATCAAATAAGACAGCAGAACACTGAAGCTTTCTTT.

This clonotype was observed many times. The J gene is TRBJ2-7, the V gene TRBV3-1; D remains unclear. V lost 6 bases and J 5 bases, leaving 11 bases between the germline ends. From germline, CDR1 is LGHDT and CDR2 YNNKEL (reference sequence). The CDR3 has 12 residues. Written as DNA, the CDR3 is TGTGCCAGCAGTCACGGACCTAACGAGCAGTACTTC. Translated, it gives CASSHGPNEQYF.

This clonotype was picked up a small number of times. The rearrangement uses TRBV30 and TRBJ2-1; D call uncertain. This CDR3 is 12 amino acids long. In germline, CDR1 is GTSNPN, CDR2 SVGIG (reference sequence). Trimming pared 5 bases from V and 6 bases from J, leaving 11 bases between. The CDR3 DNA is TGTGCCTGGTCTGCAGCCCTCAATGAGCAGTTCTTC. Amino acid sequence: CAWSAALNEQFF.

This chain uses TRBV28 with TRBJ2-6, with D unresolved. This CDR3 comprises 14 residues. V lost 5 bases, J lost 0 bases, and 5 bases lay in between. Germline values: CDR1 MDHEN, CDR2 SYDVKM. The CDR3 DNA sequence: TGTGCCAGCAGTGACAACTCTGGGGCCAACGTCCTGACTTTC. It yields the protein CASSDNSGANVLTF. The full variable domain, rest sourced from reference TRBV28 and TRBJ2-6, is DVKVTQSSRYLVKRTGEKVFLECVQDMDHENMFWYRQDPGLGLRLIYFSYDVKMKEKGDIPEGYSVSREKKERFSLILESASTNQTSMYLCASSDNSGANVLTFGAGSRLTVL.

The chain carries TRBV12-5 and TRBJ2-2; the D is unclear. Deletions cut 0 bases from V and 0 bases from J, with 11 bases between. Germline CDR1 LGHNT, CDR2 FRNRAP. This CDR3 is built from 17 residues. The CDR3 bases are TGTGCTAGTGGTTTGGTAATCTGGTCCCCGAACACCGGGGAGCTGTTTTTT. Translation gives CASGLVIWSPNTGELFF. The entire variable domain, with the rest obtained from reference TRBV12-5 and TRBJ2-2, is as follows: DARVTQTPRHKVTEMGQEVTMRCQPILGHNTVFWYRQTMMQGLELLAYFRNRAPLDDSGMPKDRFSAEMPDATLATLKIQPSEPRDSAVYFCASGLVIWSPNTGELFFGEGSRLTVL.

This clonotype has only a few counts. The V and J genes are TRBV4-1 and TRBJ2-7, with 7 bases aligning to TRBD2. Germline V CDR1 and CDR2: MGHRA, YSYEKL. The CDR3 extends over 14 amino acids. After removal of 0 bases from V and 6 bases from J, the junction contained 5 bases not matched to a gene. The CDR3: CASSQERETGEQYF. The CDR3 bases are TGCGCCAGCAGCCAAGAGCGGGAGACTGGCGAGCAGTACTTC.

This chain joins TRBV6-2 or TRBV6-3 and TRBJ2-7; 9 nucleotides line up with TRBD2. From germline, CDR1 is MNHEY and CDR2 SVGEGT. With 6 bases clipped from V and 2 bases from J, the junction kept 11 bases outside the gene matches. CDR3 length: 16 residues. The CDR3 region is CASSYQSSGNTYEQYF. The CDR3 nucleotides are TGTGCCAGCAGCTATCAGTCTAGCGGGAACACCTACGAGCAGTACTTC.

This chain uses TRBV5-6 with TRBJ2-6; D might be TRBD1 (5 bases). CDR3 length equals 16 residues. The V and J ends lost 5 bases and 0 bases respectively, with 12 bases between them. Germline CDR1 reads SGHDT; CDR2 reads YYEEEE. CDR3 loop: CASRKDIHSGANVLTF. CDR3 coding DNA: TGTGCCAGCAGGAAGGACATCCACTCTGGGGCCAACGTCCTGACTTTC.

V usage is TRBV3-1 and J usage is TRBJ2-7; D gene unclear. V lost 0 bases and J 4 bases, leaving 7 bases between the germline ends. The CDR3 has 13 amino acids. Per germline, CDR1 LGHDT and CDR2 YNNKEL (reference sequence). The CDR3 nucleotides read TGTGCCAGCAGCCAAGACGGACCTTACGAGCAGTACTTC. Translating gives CASSQDGPYEQYF.

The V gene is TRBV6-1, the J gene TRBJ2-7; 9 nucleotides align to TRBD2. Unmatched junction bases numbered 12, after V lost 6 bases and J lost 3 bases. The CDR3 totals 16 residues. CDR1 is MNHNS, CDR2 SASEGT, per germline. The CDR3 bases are TGTGCCAGCAGGGTGATGGGGACTAGCTCGGTCTACGAGCAGTACTTC. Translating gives CASRVMGTSSVYEQYF.

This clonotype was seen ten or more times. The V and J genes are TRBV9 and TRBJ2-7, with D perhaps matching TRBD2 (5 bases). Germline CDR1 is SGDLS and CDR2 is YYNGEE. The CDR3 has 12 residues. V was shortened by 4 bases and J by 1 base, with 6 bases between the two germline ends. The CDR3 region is CASSSGSYEQYF. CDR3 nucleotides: TGTGCCAGCAGCTCGGGGTCCTACGAGCAGTACTTC.

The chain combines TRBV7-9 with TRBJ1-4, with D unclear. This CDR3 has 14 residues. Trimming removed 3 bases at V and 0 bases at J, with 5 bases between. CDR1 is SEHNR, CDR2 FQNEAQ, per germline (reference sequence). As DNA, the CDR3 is TGTGCCAGCAGCTTGAGTGCAACTAATGAAAAACTGTTTTTT. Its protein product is CASSLSATNEKLFF.

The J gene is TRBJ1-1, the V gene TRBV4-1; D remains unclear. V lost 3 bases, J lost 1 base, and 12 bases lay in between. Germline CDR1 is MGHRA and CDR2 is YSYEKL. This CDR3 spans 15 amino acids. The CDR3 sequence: CASSHKRLGNTEAFF. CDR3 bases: TGCGCCAGCAGCCACAAACGGCTGGGGAACACTGAAGCTTTCTTT.

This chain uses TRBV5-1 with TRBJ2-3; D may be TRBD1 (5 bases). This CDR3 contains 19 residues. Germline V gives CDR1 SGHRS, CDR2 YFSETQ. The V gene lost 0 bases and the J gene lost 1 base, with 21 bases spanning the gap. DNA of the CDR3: TGCGCCAGCAGCTTGGGGAAACCACCTCAGGGCTGTGGCACAGATACGCAGTATTTT. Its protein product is CASSLGKPPQGCGTDTQYF. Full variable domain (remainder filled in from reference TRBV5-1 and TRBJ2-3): KAGVTQTPRYLIKTRGQQVTLSCSPISGHRSVSWYQQTPGQGLQFLFEYFSETQRNKGNFPGRFSGRQFSNSRSEMNVSTLELGDSALYLCASSLGKPPQGCGTDTQYFGPGTRLTVL.